The clone carrying this TCR beta chain turned up a few times. Its cognate antigen is unknown. RNA was extracted and reverse transcribed into cDNA as the sequencing template. TCRdb keeps only in-frame clones here, not all; method: immunoSEQ multiplex PCR. The table has 100,000 to 120,000 clones, approximately 59% seen once; the top ten hold around 20%. This CDR3 has 13 amino acids. Trimming pared 5 bases from V and 0 bases from J, leaving 7 bases between. Germline V lookup: CDR1 LNHDA, CDR2 SQIVND (reference sequence). Cell sorting was applied to PBMCs, and CD4+ and CD8+ T cells were collected. This sample was taken from a study of CD8+ T cells in alopecia areata. Findings and limits, study-wide: Alopecia totalis/universalis scalp especially showed more expanded CD8+ clones than normal scalp.

The sequencing input was CD8+ T cells sorted from blood. This receptor was identified in a human donor in good health. The chain carries TRBV19 and TRBJ2-5, with D unclear. This chain's CDR3 is CASSVHYQETQYF. CDR3 DNA sequence: TGTGCCAGTAGTGTCCACTACCAAGAGACCCAGTACTTC. The full variable domain, its missing parts supplied by reference TRBV19 and TRBJ2-5, is DGGITQSPKYLFRKEGQNVTLSCEQNLNHDAMYWYRQDPGQGLRLIYYSQIVNDFQKGDIAEGYSVSREKKESFPLTVTSAQKNPTAFYLCASSVHYQETQYFGPGTRLLVL.